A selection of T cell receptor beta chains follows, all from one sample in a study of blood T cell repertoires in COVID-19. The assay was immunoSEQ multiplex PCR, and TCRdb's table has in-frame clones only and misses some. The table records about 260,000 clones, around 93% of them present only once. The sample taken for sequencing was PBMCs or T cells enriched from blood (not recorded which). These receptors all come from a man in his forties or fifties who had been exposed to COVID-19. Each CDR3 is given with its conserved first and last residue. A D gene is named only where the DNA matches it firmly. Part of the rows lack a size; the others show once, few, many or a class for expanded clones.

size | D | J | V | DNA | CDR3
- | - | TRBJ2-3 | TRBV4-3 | TGCGCCAGCAGCCGGTACAGGGGGGGGAGCACAGATACGCAGTATTTT | CASSRYRGGSTDTQYF
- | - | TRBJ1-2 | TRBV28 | TGTGCCAGCAGTTTATTTCGGGGGTCGGCTGGCTACACCTTC | CASSLFRGSAGYTF
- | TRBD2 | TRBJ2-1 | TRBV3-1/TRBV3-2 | TGTGCCAGCAGCCAAGCTAGCGGACGTTACAATGAGCAGTTCTTC | CASSQASGRYNEQFF
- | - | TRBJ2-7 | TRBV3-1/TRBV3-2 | TGTGCCAGCAAATTAGCCAGGGTGTACGAGCAGTACTTC | CASKLARVYEQYF
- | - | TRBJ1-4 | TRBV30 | TGTGCCTGGAGTGGGAAGGATCTAGTGGATGAAAAACTGTTTTTT | CAWSGKDLVDEKLFF
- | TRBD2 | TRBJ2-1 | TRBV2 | TGTGCCAGCAGACTCGGGGGGGGAGAGTTCAATGAGCAGTTCTTC | CASRLGGGEFNEQFF
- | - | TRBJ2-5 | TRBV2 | TGTGCCAGCAGTGAGGGGCCGCAATTGAACTTC | CASSEGPQLNF
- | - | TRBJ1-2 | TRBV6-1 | TGTGCCAGCAGTGAAGTTTGGGGGCTCGGCTACACCTTC | CASSEVWGLGYTF
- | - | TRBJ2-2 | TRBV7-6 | TGTGCCAGCAGCCCACGGGAGAAAAACACCGGGGAGCTGTTTTTT | CASSPREKNTGELFF
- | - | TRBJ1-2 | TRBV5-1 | TGCGCCAGCAGCTTGGCGGCAGGGACTAACTATGGCTACACCTTC | CASSLAAGTNYGYTF
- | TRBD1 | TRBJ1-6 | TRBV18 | TGTGCCAGCTCACCCCCGACCGGGACAGGATATTCACCCCTCCACTTT | CASSPPTGTGYSPLHF
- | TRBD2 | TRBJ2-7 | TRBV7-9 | TGTGCCAGCAGCTTCTCAACTAGCGGGATTAGGGACGAGCAGTACTTC | CASSFSTSGIRDEQYF
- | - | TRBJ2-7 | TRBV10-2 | TGCGCCAGCAGTCGACGGGCGGGACTTTCAAGCTCCTACGAGCAGTACTTC | CASSRRAGLSSSYEQYF
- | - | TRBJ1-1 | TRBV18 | TGTGCCAGCTCACCAAGGAGGACAGCGAACACTGAAGCTTTCTTT | CASSPRRTANTEAFF
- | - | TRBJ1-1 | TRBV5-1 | TGCGCCAGCAGTCGTACCGGAGGGAATTCTGAAGCTTTCTTT | CASSRTGGNSEAFF
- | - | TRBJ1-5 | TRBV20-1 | TGCAGTGCTAGGAGGGAACAGCCCCAGCATTTT | CSARREQPQHF
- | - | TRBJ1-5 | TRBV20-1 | TGCAGTGCTAGTCAGGGCAGGAACGAACAGCCCCAGCATTTT | CSASQGRNEQPQHF
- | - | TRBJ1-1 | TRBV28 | TGTGCCAGTAGGACTGTAGGCACTGAAGCTTTCTTT | CASRTVGTEAFF
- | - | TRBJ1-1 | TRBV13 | TGTGCCAGCAGCTCCGTGGGACAGAACACTGAAGCTTTCTTT | CASSSVGQNTEAFF
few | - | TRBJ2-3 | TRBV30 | TGTGCCTGGAGTGTAAGCACGTCAGATACGCAGTATTTT | CAWSVSTSDTQYF